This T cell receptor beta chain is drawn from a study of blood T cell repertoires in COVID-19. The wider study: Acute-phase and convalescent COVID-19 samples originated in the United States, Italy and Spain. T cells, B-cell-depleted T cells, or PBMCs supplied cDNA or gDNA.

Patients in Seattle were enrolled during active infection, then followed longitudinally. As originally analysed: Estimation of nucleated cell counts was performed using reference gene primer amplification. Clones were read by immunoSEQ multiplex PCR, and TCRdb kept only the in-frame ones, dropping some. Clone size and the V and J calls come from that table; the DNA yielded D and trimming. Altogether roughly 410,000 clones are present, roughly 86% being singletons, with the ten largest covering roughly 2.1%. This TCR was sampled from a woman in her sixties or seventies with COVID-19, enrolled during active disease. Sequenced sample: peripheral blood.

CDR3 residues: CASRGDPNYGYTF. The DNA for the CDR3 is TGTGCCAGCCGGGGGGACCCTAACTATGGCTACACCTTC. The chain recombines TRBV28 with TRBJ1-2; perhaps TRBD1 as D (5 bases). The V gene's germline CDR1 is MDHEN and CDR2 SYDVKM. The CDR3 loop spans 13 amino acids. V gave up 8 bases and J gave up 0 bases, with 10 bases separating them.